A selection of T cell receptor beta chains follows, all from one sample in a study of shared clonotypes between healthy human individuals. The data were produced by immunoSEQ multiplex PCR, yet TCRdb's version contains in-frame clones alone and is incomplete. The table records around 650,000 clones, approximately 96% of them present only once. The source material was naive CD8+ T cells sorted from blood. These receptors were taken from a woman aged 30 to 39 in good health. Both conserved end residues are part of each CDR3. Each record gives: D gene, CDR3 length, V gene, J gene, clone size, CDR3 DNA, CDR3 protein. A D gene is named only where the DNA matches it firmly. The listing skips clone size in some rows; elsewhere it reads once, few, many or a size class.

-	15	TRBV16	TRBJ2-2	-	TGTGCCAGCAGCCAAATCCTATCGAACACCGGGGAGCTGTTTTTT	CASSQILSNTGELFF
-	16	TRBV5-6	TRBJ2-1	-	TGTGCCAGCAGCTTGGCCTCTTACTACAACGGCAATGAGCAGTTCTTC	CASSLASYYNGNEQFF
-	13	TRBV25-1	TRBJ2-3	-	TGTGCCAGCAGTCGAGGGAACACAGATACGCAGTATTTT	CASSRGNTDTQYF
-	14	TRBV2	TRBJ1-5	-	TGTGCCAGCAGTGAGATGTGGGGGGATCAGCCCCAGCATTTT	CASSEMWGDQPQHF
-	13	TRBV27	TRBJ1-5	-	TGTGCCAGCAGTTTTGGGGTTAATCAGCCCCAGCATTTT	CASSFGVNQPQHF
TRBD2	16	TRBV7-9	TRBJ2-1	-	TGTGCCAGCAGCCAGGCCTTAGCGGGAGGGTGGAATGAGCAGTTCTTC	CASSQALAGGWNEQFF
-	14	TRBV29-1	TRBJ2-5	-	TGCAGCGTTGTGGGGGGCGCGTTAGGAGAGACCCAGTACTTC	CSVVGGALGETQYF
-	15	TRBV10-2	TRBJ1-2	-	TGCGCCAGCAGTAGGGTTAGTGCATCTAGCGATGGCTACACCTTC	CASSRVSASSDGYTF
TRBD1	16	TRBV5-6	TRBJ1-1	-	TGTGCCAGCAGCGAACAAAACAGGGGATTTAACACTGAAGCTTTCTTT	CASSEQNRGFNTEAFF
TRBD2	13	TRBV29-1	TRBJ2-3	-	TGCAGCGCCTCCGGGACTAGTATCCATACGCAGTATTTT	CSASGTSIHTQYF
-	14	TRBV6-5	TRBJ2-7	once	TGTGCCAGCAACCAGGCCAGGGGAGCCTACGAGCAGTACTTC	CASNQARGAYEQYF
-	14	TRBV27	TRBJ1-5	-	TGTGCCAGCAGTTTAGGACAGTATAATCAGCCCCAGCATTTT	CASSLGQYNQPQHF
-	12	TRBV5-1	TRBJ2-2	-	TGCGCCAGCAGCGCCGACAATTGGGAGCTGTTTTTT	CASSADNWELFF